A single T cell receptor (beta chain) is shown here with its context. The data stem from a study of patients and donors after allogeneic stem cell transplantation. The length of the CDR3 is 15 residues. Germline lookup yields CDR1 SGHKS and CDR2 YYEKEE (reference sequence). V gave up 5 bases and J gave up 6 bases; unmatched junction bases: 9. Each CDR3 protein gets one entry after TCRdb re-called the RT-PCR reads with MiXCR. The repertoire holds roughly 200,000 distinct CDR3 sequences, with less than 50% as singletons. Sequencing was carried out using blood, either unsorted or a sorted T cell fraction (not recorded which). The chain combines TRBV5-5 with TRBJ1-5, with TRBD1 identical over 9 bases. This clonotype was obtained from a human donor who was either an allogeneic HSCT recipient or a stem cell or donor lymphocyte infusion donor (not recorded which). It is not recorded whose cells these are; they may come from a transplant donor. The CDR3 DNA reads as TGTGCCAGCAGTACCACAGGGGGCTCCCCTCAGCCCCAGCATTTT. Translating gives CASSTTGGSPQPQHF.